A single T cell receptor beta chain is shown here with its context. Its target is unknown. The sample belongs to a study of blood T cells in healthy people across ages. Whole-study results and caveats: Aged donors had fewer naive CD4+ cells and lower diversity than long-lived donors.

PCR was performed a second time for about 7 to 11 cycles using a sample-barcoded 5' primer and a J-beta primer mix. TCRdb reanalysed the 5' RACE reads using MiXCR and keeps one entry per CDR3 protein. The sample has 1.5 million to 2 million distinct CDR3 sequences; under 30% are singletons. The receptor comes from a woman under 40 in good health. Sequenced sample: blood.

The CDR3 DNA follows: TGCGCCAGCAGCCTTTTATTTAAGCGGAGCCCAAGCTCCTACGAGCAGTACTTC. This translates into CASSLLFKRSPSSYEQYF. The V and J genes are TRBV5-1 and TRBJ2-7; tentatively, D is TRBD2 (5 bases). The CDR3 runs 18 residues. Germline V gene lookup returns CDR1 SGHRS and CDR2 YFSETQ. V lost 4 bases and J lost 0, with 23 bases in between.